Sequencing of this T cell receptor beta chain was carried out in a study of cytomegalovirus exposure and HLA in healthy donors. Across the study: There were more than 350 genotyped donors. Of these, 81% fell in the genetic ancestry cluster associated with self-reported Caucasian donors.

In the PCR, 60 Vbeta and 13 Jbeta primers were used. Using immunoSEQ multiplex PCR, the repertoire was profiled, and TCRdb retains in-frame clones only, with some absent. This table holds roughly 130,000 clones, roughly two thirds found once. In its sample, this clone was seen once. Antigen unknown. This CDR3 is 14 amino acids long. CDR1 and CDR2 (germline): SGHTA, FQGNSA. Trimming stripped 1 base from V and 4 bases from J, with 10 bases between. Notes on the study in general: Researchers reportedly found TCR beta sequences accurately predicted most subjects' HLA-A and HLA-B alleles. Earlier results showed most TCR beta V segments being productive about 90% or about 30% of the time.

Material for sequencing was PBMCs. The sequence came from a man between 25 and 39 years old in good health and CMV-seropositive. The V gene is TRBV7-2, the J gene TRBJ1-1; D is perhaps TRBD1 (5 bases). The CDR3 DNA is TGTGCCAGCAGCTTAGAGGGGCGGCGCACTGAAGCTTTCTTT. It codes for CASSLEGRRTEAFF.